This TCR beta chain was observed in a study of OX40 agonist ivuxolimab in advanced cancers. Broadly, across the study: Ivuxolimab was a fully human IgG2 agonistic monoclonal antibody targeting the costimulatory receptor OX40 (CD134). Intravenous ivuxolimab was administered to patients every 2 weeks at six dose levels: 0.01, 0.1, 0.3, 1.5, 3 and 10 mg/kg. Among the 52 dose-escalation patients, some 19 had hepatocellular carcinoma, approximately 15 melanoma, 9 renal cell carcinoma and 9 head and neck cancer. The dose-escalation cohort was about 83% male with a mean age of approximately 59 years, ranging from about 20 to 85. Prior anti-PD-1, anti-PD-L1 or anti-CTLA-4 therapy was permitted, and checkpoint inhibitors had been received by around 39% of dose-escalation patients. Partial responses occurred in three dose-escalation patients, of whom one had hepatocellular carcinoma and two had cutaneous melanoma. The point of sequencing TCRbeta in the periphery was to test whether ivuxolimab changed TCR sequence diversity and drove clonal T-cell expansion. The paper covers the monotherapy dose-escalation part of the phase I ivuxolimab trial, which included N of about 56 patients.

Genomic DNA was extracted from sorted cells for sequencing of the TCRbeta CDR3 region. The immunoSEQ Assay was used to sequence the TCRbeta CDR3 regions. In TCRdb, the immuneACCESS table is reduced to in-frame sequences with V and J assigned. These tables do not hold every clone; where another copy was compared, an unresolved V gene accounts for under half, and the others remain unexplained. This sample is represented by 65,000 to 75,000 clones; 88% of them were singletons. The top ten hold approximately 1% of the sample. Overall results and qualifications from the work: At doses from 0.1 to 3.0 mg/kg, clonal expansion was seen in both CD4+ and CD8+ blood T cells between baseline and week 6. Low levels of normalized T-cell clonal expansion were also seen in some nonresponding patients. In the 0.1-3.0 mg/kg groups, partial responders had among the lowest normalized peripheral clonal expansion, particularly in CD8+ T cells. The antigen specificity of the peripheral T cells that underwent clonal expansion was not determined. After ivuxolimab, more expanded clones were found on average in CD8+ T cells than in CD4+ T cells.

As regards this clone: Its antigen remains undetermined. Base-call qualities are not available, and no considerably larger clone is one nucleotide away.

Clipping removes 5 bases from V and 5 bases from J, with 3 as the unmatched junction base count. CDR1 and CDR2, per the germline V gene (reference sequence), are SEHNR and FQNEAQ. Including cysteine and phenylalanine, the CDR3 has 14 amino acids. Of all the DNA, just the CDR3 is kept, 42 bases in frame from base 1. The trial excluded patients who had a history of autoimmune disease or who were on systemic immunosuppression. Peripheral blood for TCR sequencing was drawn from every dose cohort at baseline, at cycle 4 day 1 and at cycle 7 day 1. The samples were taken from a phase I, first-in-human, multicenter, open-label dose-escalation trial of ivuxolimab. The trial enrolled adults with locally advanced or metastatic head and neck squamous cell, hepatocellular, melanoma or renal cell carcinoma. Before TCR sequencing, CD4+ and CD8+ T cells were separately sorted from peripheral blood.

This clonotype was sampled from an adult with an advanced solid tumor such as melanoma, head and neck, liver or kidney cancer. The V gene is TRBV7-9 and the J gene is TRBJ2-1, with 10 central nucleotides matching TRBD2. Specimen: CD4+ or CD8+ T cells sorted from blood, collected in a trial of the OX40 agonist ivuxolimab. The DNA is TGTGCCAGCAGCACTAGCGGGGCTAACAATGAGCAGTTCTTC. Its translation is CASSTSGANNEQFF.